The present TCR beta chain was sequenced within a study of T cell repertoires in aging, cancer and after chemotherapy. Study as a whole: Patients with glioblastoma brain tumors were sampled before and after temozolomide-based therapy. The full dataset contained several million TCR reads.

Peripheral blood genomic DNA, not sorted cells or RNA, was the template. Study-level findings and limits: Age-matched healthy donors had significantly more diverse, less clonal blood TCR repertoires than untreated cancer patients. In healthy donors, age-related TCR diversity loss mainly reflected lost richness.

Multiplex touch-down PCR with TRB-A/B primers amplified rearranged V-D-J TRB sequences. TCRdb re-called the multiplex PCR reads through MiXCR, storing one row per CDR3 protein. In the table there are over 2,000 distinct CDR3 sequences, about 51% of which are singletons. CDR1 is GTSNPN, CDR2 SVGIG, per germline (reference sequence). V lost 3 bases and J lost 2; bases outside the gene matches: 2. CDR3 length: 13 residues. This clonotype was picked up a small number of times. Its specificity is not known. Sequenced material: blood. This chain joins TRBV30 and TRBJ1-2; TRBD1 matches 8 bases. This receptor was obtained from a human donor with a solid tumor. Written as DNA, the CDR3 is TGTGCCTGGAGCCAGGGGGCCAACTATGGCTACACCTTC. Its translation: CAWSQGANYGYTF.